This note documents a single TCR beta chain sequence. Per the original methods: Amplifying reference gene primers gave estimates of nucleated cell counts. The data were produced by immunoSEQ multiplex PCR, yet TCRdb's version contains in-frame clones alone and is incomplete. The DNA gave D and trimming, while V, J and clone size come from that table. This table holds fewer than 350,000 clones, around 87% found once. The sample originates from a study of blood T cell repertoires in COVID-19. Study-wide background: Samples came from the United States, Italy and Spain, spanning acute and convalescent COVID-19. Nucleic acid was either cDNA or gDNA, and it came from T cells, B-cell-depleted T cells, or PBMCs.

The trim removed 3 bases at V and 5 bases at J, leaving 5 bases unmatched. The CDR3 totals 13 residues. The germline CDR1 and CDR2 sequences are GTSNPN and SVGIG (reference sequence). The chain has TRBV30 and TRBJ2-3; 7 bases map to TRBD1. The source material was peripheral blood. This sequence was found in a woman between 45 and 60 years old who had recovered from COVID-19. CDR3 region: CAWSKGARDTQYF. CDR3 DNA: TGTGCCTGGAGCAAGGGGGCCCGAGATACGCAGTATTTT.